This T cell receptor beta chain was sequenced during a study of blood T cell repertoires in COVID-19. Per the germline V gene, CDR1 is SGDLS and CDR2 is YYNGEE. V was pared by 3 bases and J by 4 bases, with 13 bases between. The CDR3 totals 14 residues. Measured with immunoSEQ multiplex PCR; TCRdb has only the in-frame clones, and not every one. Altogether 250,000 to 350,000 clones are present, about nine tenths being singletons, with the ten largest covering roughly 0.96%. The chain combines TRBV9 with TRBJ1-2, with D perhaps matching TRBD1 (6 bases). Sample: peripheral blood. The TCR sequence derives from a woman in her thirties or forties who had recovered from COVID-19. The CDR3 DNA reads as TGTGCCAGCAGCGATTCGACAGGAACCTATGGCTACACCTTC. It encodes CASSDSTGTYGYTF.